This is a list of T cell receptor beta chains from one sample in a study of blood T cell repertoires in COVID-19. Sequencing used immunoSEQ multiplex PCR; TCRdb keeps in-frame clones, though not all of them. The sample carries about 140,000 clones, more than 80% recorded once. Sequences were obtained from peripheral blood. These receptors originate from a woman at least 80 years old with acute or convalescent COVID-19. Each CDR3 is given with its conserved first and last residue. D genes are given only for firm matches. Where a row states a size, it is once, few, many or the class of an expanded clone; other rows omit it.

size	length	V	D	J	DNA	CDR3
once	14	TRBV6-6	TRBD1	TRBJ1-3	TGTGCCAGCAGCCAGGGACAGTCTGGAAACACCATATATTTT	CASSQGQSGNTIYF
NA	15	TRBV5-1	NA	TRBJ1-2	TGCGCCAGCAGCCTTTCTGGCCTCGGAGGCTATGGCTACACCTTC	CASSLSGLGGYGYTF
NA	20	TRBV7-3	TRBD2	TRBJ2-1	TGTGCCAGCAGCTTGGCAGGGACTAGCGGGGTTCTCAGCTCCTACAATGAGCAGTTCTTC	CASSLAGTSGVLSSYNEQFF
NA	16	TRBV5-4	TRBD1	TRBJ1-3	TGTGCCAGCAGTCTGGACAGGCCCCCCTCTGGAAACACCATATATTTT	CASSLDRPPSGNTIYF
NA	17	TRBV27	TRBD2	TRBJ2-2	TGTGCCAGCAGTTTATCGCCGAGCGGGGTGGGCACCGGGGAGCTGTTTTTT	CASSLSPSGVGTGELFF
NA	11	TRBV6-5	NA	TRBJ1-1	TGTGCCAGCAGTCGTAACACTGAAGCTTTCTTT	CASSRNTEAFF
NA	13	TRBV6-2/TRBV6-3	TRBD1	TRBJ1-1	TGTGCCAGCAGTTACGCACAGGGGACTGAAGCTTTCTTT	CASSYAQGTEAFF
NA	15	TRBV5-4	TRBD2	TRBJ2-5	TGTGCCAGCAGCTTGGGACTAGCGGAACAAGAGACCCAGTACTTC	CASSLGLAEQETQYF
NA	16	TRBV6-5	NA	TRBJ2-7	TGTGCCAGCAGTTCCCCTCGCCAGGATGCCTCCTACGAGCAGTACTTC	CASSSPRQDASYEQYF
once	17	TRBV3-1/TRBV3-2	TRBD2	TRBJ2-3	TGTGCCAGCAGCCACCTTAGCGGGGCCCTGGGGGCAGATACGCAGTATTTT	CASSHLSGALGADTQYF
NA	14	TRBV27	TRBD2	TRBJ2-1	TGTGCCAGCAGGGGACTAGCGGGGTCTAATGAGCAGTTCTTC	CASRGLAGSNEQFF
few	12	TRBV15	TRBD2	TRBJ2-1	TGTGCCACCGAGGCTAGCGGGGGGCCCGCGTTCTTC	CATEASGGPAFF
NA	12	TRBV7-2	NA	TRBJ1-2	TGTGCCAGCAGCTTAGACAGGGATGGCTACACCTTC	CASSLDRDGYTF
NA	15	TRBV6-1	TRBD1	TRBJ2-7	TGTGCCAGCAGTGAAGGGGGGACAGGGTACTACGAGCAGTACTTC	CASSEGGTGYYEQYF
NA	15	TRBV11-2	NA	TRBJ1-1	TGTGCCAGCAGCTTATTTGGCAGTGTGAACACTGAAGCTTTCTTT	CASSLFGSVNTEAFF
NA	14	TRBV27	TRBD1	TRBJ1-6	TGTGCCAGCAGCCCGGGACAGTATAATTCACCCCTCCACTTT	CASSPGQYNSPLHF
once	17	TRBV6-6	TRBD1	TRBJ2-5	TGTGCCAGCAGTCCACTATCCGGGACAGGGGTGGGAGAGACCCAGTACTTC	CASSPLSGTGVGETQYF
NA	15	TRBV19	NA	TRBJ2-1	TGTGCCAGTAGTTCCGGGACAAGTCCATCCGGTGAGCAGTTCTTC	CASSSGTSPSGEQFF
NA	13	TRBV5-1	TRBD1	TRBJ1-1	TGCGCCAGCAGCTTCGGACAGGGCGGTGAAGCTTTCTTT	CASSFGQGGEAFF
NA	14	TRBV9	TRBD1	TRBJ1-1	TGTGCCAGCAGCGGACAGGGGAGGGGCACTGAAGCTTTCTTT	CASSGQGRGTEAFF
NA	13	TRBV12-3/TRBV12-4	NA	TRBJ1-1	TGTGCCAGCAGTTTCGCCGGGAACACTGAAGCTTTCTTT	CASSFAGNTEAFF
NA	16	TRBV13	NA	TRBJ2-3	TGTGCCAGCAGTCTAACTCAGGGGAGACGCACAGATACGCAGTATTTT	CASSLTQGRRTDTQYF
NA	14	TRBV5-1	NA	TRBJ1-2	TGCGCCAGCAGCACCGACGGGAACAACTATGGCTACACCTTC	CASSTDGNNYGYTF
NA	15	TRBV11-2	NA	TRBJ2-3	TGTGCCAGCAGCTTAGTTGCAGGGTACACAGATACGCAGTATTTT	CASSLVAGYTDTQYF
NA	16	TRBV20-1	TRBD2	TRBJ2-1	TGCAGTGCTAGTGGGACTAGCGGGGCGAACTACAATGAGCAGTTCTTC	CSASGTSGANYNEQFF
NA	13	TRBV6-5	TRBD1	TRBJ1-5	TGTGCCAGCAGGAGGACAGGGGATCAGCCCCAGCATTTT	CASRRTGDQPQHF
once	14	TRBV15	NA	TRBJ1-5	TGTGCCACCAGCAGAGAAATAAGCAATCAGCCCCAGCATTTT	CATSREISNQPQHF
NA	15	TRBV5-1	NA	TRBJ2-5	TGCGCCAGCAGCCCTACAGGGTGGGCCCAAGAGACCCAGTACTTC	CASSPTGWAQETQYF
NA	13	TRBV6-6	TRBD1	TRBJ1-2	TGTGCCAGCCGGGACAGCATTAACTATGGCTACACCTTC	CASRDSINYGYTF
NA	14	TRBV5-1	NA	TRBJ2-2	TGCGCCAGCAGCTTGGGACTAGGGGTCGGGGAGCTGTTTTTT	CASSLGLGVGELFF
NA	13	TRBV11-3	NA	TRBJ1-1	TGTGCCAGCAGCCTTGACTCGAACACTGAAGCTTTCTTT	CASSLDSNTEAFF
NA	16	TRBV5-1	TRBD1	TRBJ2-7	TGCGCCAGCAGCTTGGGTGGGACAGGAACGTCCTACGAGCAGTACTTC	CASSLGGTGTSYEQYF
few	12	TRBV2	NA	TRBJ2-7	TGTGCCAGCAGCCCACTCTCTTACGAGCAGTACTTC	CASSPLSYEQYF
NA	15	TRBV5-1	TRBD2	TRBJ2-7	TGCGCCAGCAGCGTCAGCGGGGGGAGCTCCTACGAGCAGTACTTC	CASSVSGGSSYEQYF
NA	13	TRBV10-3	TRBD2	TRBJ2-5	TGTGCCATCAGTTGGACTAGCTCAGAGACCCAGTACTTC	CAISWTSSETQYF
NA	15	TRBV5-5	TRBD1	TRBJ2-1	TGTGCCAGCAGCTTGGAGGACAGGGGCTACAATGAGCAGTTCTTC	CASSLEDRGYNEQFF
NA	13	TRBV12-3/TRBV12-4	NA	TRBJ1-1	TGTGCCAGCAGTTTACGGGCCGACAGAGAAGCTTTCTTT	CASSLRADREAFF
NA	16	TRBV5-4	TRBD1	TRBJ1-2	TGTGCCAGCAGCTTGGCTAGCGACAGGGGTACCTATGGCTACACCTTC	CASSLASDRGTYGYTF
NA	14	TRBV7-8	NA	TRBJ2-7	TGTGCCAGCAGCTTAGTGTTTGGCCCCTACGAGCAGTACTTC	CASSLVFGPYEQYF
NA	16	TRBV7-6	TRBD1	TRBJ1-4	TGTGCCAGCAGCTTAGAAGGACAGGGGGGGTATGAAAAACTGTTTTTT	CASSLEGQGGYEKLFF
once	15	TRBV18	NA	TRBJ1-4	TGTGCCAGCTCACCACAAAGGGGCGAGAATGAAAAACTGTTTTTT	CASSPQRGENEKLFF
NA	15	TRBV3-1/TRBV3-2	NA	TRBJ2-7	TGTGCCAGCAGCCAAGAGCAAGCCAGGGGTTACGAGCAGTACTTC	CASSQEQARGYEQYF
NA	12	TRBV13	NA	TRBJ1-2	TGTGCCAGCAGCCCGTTGTCACGGGGCTACACCTTC	CASSPLSRGYTF
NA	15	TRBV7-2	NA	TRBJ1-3	TGTGCCAGCAGCTTAGGGTCGGTATCCGGAAACACCATATATTTT	CASSLGSVSGNTIYF
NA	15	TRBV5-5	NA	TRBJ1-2	TGTGCCAGCAGCCCCGCGGTAGTATCTAACTATGGCTACACCTTC	CASSPAVVSNYGYTF
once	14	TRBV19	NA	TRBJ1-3	TGTGCCAGTAGTATCAGGGGAACGGGAAACACCATATATTTT	CASSIRGTGNTIYF
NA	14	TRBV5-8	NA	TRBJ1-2	TGTGCCAGCAGCTTGGCCCCACAGAACTATGGCTACACCTTC	CASSLAPQNYGYTF
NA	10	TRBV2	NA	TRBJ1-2	TGTGCCAGCGCAGACTATGGCTACACCTTC	CASADYGYTF
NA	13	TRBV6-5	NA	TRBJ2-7	TGTGCCAGCAGCCACGACAGGCTCCGCGAGCAGTACTTC	CASSHDRLREQYF
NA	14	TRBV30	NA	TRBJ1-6	TGTGCCTGGGGTAGGAGACAGAGCAATTCACCCCTCCACTTT	CAWGRRQSNSPLHF
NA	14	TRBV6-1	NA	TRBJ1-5	TGTGCCAGCAGTGAAGGAACAGCCCAACGCCCCCAGCATTTT	CASSEGTAQRPQHF
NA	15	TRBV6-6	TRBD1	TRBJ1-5	TGTGCCAGCGCTCTTGAAACAGGGGGCGTTCAGCCCCAGCATTTT	CASALETGGVQPQHF